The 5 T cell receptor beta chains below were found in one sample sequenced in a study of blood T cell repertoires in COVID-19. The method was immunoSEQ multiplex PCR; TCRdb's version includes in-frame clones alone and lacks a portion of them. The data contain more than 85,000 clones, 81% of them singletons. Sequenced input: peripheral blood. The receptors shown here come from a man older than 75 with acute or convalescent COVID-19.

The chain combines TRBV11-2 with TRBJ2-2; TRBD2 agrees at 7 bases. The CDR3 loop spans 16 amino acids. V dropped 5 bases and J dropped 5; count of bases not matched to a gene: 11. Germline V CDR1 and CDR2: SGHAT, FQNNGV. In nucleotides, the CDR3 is TGTGCCAGCAGCATCCTAGCGGCAGCGGGTACCGGGGAGCTGTTTTTT. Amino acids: CASSILAAAGTGELFF.

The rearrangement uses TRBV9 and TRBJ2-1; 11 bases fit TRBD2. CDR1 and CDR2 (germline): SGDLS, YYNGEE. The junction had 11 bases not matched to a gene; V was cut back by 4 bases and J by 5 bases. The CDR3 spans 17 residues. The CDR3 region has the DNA TGTGCCAGCAGCCTAGGGGGTAGCGGGAGGGCCGACAATGAGCAGTTCTTC. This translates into CASSLGGSGRADNEQFF.

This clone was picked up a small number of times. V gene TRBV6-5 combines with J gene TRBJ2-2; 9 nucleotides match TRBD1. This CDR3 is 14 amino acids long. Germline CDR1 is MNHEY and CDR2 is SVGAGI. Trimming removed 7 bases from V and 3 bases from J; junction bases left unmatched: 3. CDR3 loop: CASKQGAHTGELFF. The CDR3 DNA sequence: TGTGCCAGCAAACAGGGGGCGCACACCGGGGAGCTGTTTTTT.

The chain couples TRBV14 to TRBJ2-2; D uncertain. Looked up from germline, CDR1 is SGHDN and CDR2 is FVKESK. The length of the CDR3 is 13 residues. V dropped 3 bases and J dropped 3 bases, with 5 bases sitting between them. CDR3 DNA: TGTGCCAGCAGCCAGACTTACACCGGGGAGCTGTTTTTT. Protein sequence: CASSQTYTGELFF.

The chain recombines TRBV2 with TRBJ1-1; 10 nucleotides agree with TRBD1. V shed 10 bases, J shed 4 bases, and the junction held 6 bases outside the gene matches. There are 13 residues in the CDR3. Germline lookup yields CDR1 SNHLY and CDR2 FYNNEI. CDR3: CATSGTGATEAFF. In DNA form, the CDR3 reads TGTGCCACCTCAGGGACAGGGGCCACTGAAGCTTTCTTT.